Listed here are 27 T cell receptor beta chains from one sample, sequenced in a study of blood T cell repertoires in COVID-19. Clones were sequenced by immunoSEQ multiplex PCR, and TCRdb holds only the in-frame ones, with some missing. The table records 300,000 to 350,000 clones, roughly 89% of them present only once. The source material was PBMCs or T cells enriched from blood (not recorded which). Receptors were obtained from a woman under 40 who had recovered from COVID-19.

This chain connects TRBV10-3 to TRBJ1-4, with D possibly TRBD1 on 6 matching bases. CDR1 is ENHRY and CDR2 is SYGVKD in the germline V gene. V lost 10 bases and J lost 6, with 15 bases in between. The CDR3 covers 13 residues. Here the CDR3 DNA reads TGTGCCACCGGACGGGGGGCAGATGAAAAACTGTTTTTT. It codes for CATGRGADEKLFF.

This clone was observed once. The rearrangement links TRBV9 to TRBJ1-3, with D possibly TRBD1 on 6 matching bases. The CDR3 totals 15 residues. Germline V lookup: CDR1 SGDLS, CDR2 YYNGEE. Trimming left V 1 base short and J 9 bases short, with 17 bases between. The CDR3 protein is CASSVSRTDGGTIYF. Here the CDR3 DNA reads TGTGCCAGCAGCGTATCTCGGACAGACGGCGGCACCATATATTTT.

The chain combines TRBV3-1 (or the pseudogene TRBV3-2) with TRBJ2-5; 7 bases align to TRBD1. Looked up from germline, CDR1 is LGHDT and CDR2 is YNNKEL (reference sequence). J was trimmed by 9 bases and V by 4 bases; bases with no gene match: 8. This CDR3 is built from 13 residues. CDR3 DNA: TGTGCCAGCAGCCGGACAGGCCCCGCGGCCCAGTACTTC. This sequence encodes CASSRTGPAAQYF.

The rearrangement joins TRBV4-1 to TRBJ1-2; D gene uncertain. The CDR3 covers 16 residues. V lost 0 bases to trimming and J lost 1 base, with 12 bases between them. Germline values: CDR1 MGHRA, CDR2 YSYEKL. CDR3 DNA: TGCGCCAGCAGCCAAGAAGAGACACGTTTTAACTATGGCTACACCTTC. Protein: CASSQEETRFNYGYTF.

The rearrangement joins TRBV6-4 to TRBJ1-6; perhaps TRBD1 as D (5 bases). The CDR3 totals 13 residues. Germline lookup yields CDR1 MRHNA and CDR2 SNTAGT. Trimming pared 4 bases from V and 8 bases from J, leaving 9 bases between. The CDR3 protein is CASSGQRDSPLHF. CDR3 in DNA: TGTGCCAGCAGTGGACAGAGAGATTCACCCCTCCACTTT.

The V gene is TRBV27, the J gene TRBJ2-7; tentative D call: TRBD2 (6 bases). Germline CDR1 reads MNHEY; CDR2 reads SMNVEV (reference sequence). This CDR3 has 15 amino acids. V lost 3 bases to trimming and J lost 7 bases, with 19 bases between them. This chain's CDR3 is CASSFGVADSREQYF. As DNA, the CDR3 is TGTGCCAGCAGTTTCGGGGTAGCGGACTCTCGTGAGCAGTACTTC.

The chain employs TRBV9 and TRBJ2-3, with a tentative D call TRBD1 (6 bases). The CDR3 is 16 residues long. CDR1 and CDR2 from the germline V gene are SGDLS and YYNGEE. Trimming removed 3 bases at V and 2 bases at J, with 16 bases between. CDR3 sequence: CASSGNTGIYTDTQYF. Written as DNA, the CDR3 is TGTGCCAGCAGCGGGAATACAGGGATATACACAGATACGCAGTATTTT.

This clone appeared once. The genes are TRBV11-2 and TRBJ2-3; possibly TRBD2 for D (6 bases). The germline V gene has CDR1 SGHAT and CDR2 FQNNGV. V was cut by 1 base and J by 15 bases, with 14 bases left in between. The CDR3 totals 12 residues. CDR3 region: CASSLGTGRSYF. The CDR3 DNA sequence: TGTGCCAGCAGCTTAGGGACTGGGAGGTCATATTTT.

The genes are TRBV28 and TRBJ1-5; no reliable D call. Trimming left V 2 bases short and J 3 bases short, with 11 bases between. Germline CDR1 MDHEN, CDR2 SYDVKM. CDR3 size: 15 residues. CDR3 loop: CASSLEGNSNQPQHF. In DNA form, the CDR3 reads TGTGCCAGCAGTTTAGAGGGCAATTCCAATCAGCCCCAGCATTTT.

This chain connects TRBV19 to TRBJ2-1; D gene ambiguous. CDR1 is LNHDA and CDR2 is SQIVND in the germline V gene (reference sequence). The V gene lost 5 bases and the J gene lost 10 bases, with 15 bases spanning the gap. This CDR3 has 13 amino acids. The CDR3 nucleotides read TGTGCCAGTAGTGGAGACTCCCTCGACGAGCAGTTCTTC. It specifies CASSGDSLDEQFF.

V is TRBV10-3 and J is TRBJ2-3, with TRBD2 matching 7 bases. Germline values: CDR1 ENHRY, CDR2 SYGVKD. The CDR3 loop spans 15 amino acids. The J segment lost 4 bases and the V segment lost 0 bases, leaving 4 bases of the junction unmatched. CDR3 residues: CAISESGGWPDTQYF. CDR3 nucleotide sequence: TGTGCCATCAGTGAGTCCGGGGGGTGGCCAGATACGCAGTATTTT.

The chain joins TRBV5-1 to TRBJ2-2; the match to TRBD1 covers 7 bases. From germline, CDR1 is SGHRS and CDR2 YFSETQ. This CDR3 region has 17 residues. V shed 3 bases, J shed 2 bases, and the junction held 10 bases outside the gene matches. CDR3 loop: CASSWPGQTHNTGELFF. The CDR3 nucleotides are TGCGCCAGCAGCTGGCCGGGACAGACTCATAACACCGGGGAGCTGTTTTTT.

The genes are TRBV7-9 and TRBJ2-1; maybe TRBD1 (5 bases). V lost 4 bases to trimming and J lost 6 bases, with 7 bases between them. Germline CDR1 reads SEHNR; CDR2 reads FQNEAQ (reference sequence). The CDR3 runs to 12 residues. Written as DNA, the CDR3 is TGTGCCAGCAGCTACACAGGCAATGAGCAGTTCTTC. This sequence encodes CASSYTGNEQFF.

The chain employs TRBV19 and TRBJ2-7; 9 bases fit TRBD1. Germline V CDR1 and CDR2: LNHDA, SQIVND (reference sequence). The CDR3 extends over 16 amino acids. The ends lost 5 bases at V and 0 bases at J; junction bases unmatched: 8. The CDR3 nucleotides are TGTGCCAGTAGTTCACAGGGGGCCATGAACTCCTACGAGCAGTACTTC. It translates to CASSSQGAMNSYEQYF. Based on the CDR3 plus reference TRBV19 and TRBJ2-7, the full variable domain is DGGITQSPKYLFRKEGQNVTLSCEQNLNHDAMYWYRQDPGQGLRLIYYSQIVNDFQKGDIAEGYSVSREKKESFPLTVTSAQKNPTAFYLCASSSQGAMNSYEQYFGPGTRLTVT.

CDR3 coding DNA: TGTGCCAGCAGTTACTCGACAGGGGTGGAGACCCAGTACTTC. Amino acid sequence: CASSYSTGVETQYF. This sequence joins TRBV6-5 and TRBJ2-5; 8 bases are a match to TRBD1. V shed 0 bases and J 5 bases; nucleotides not matched to a gene: 2. This CDR3 has 14 amino acids. The germline gives CDR1 MNHEY, CDR2 SVGAGI.

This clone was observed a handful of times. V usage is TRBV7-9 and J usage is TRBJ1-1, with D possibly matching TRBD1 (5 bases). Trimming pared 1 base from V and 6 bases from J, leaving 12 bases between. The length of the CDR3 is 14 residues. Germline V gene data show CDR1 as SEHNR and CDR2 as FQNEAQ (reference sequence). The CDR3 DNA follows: TGTGCCAGCAGCTTAGAGGCTGACAGCTCTGAAGCTTTCTTT. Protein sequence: CASSLEADSSEAFF.

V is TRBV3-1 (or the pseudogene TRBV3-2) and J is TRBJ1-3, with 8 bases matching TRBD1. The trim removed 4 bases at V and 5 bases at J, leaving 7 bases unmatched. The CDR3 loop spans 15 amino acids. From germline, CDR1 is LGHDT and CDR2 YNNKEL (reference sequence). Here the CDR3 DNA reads TGTGCCAGCAGCCCTTGGGACAGGAGAAGAAACACCATATATTTT. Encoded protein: CASSPWDRRRNTIYF.

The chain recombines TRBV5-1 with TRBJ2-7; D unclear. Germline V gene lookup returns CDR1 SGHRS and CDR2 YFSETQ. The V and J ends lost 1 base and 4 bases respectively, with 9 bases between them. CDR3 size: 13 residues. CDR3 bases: TGCGCCAGCAGCTTGTCGCGGTCTTACGAGCAGTACTTC. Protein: CASSLSRSYEQYF.

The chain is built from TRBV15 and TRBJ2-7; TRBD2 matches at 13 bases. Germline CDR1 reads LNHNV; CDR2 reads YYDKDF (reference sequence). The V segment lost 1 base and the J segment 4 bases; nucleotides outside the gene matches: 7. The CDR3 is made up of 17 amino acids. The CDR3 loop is CATSRGGLAGFEYEQYF. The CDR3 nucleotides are TGTGCCACCAGCAGAGGGGGACTAGCGGGATTTGAATACGAGCAGTACTTC.

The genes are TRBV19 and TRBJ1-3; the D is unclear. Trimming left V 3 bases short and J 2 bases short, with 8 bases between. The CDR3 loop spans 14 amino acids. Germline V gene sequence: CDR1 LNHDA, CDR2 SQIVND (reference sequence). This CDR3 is CASSMRVAGNTIYF. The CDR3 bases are TGTGCCAGTAGTATGAGAGTGGCTGGAAACACCATATATTTT.

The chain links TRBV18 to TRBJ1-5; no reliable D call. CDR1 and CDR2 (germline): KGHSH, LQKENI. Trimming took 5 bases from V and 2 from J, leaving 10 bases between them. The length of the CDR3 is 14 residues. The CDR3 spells CASSAYGGNQPQHF. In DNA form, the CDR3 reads TGTGCCAGCTCAGCCTACGGTGGCAATCAGCCCCAGCATTTT.

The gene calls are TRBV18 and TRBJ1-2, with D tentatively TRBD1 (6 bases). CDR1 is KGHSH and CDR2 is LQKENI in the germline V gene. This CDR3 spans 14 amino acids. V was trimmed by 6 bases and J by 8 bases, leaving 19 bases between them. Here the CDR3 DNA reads TGTGCCAGCTCCCTAGGCGCGGGGGCAGAGGGCTACACCTTC. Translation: CASSLGAGAEGYTF.

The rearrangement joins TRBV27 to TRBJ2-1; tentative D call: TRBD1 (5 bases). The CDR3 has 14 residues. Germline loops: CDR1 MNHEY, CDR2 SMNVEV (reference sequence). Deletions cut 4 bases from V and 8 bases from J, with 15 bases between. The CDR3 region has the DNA TGTGCCAGCAGTTCCATCGGGTGGGGCTATGAGCAGTTCTTC. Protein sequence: CASSSIGWGYEQFF.

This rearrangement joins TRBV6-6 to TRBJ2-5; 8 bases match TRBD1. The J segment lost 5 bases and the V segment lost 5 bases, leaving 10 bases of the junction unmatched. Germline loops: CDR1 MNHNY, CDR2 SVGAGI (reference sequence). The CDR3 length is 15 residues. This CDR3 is CASSGTGWAEETQYF. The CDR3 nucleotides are TGTGCCAGCAGTGGGACAGGTTGGGCGGAGGAGACCCAGTACTTC.

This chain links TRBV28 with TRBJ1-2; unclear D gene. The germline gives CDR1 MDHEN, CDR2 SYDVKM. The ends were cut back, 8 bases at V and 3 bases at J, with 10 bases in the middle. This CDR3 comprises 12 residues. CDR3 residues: CASASADYGYTF. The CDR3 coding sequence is TGTGCCAGCGCTAGTGCGGACTATGGCTACACCTTC.

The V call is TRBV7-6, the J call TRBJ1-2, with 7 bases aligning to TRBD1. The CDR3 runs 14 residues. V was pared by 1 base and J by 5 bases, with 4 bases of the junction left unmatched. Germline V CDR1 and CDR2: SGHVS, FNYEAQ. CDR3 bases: TGTGCCAGCAGCTTAGTACCACAGGGGTATGGCTACACCTTC. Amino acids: CASSLVPQGYGYTF.

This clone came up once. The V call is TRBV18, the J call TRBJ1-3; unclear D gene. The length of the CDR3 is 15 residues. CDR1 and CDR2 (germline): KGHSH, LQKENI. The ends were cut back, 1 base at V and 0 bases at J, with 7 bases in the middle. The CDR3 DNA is TGTGCCAGCTCACCACAGGAGTTCTCTGGAAACACCATATATTTT. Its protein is CASSPQEFSGNTIYF.